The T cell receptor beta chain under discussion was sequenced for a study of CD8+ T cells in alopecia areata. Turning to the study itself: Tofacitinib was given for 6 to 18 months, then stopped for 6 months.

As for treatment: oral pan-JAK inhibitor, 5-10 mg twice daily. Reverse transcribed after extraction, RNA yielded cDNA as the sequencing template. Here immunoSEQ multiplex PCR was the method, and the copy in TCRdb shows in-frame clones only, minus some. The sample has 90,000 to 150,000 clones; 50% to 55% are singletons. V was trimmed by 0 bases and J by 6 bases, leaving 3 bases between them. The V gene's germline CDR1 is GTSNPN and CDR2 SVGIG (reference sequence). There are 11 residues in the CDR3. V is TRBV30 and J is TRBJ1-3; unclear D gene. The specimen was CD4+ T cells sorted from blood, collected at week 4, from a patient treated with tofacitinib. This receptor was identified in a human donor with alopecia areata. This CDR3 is CAWSVLNTIYF. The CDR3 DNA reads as TGTGCCTGGAGTGTACTAAACACCATATATTTT.